This is a list of T cell receptor beta chains from one sample in a study of T cell clonotyping in hematopoietic cell transplantation. Sequencing was performed with immunoSEQ multiplex PCR; in TCRdb, only in-frame clones are kept and a portion is missing. In the table there are 13,000 to 15,000 clones, 94% of which are singletons. The source was PBMCs, collected 30 days after allogeneic stem cell transplant. Receptors originate from a male patient between 60 and 69 years old who had an allogeneic stem cell transplant from an unrelated donor, so the T cells may come from the graft donor. Some clones in this sample may be carry-over from other donors' samples. Both conserved end residues are part of each CDR3. Fields, in order: J gene, V gene, clone size, D gene, CDR3 protein, CDR3 DNA. The D gene is left open where the match is weak. Part of the rows lack a size; the others show once, few, many or a class for expanded clones.

TRBJ1-2	TRBV29-1	-	TRBD1	CSAATGGVAGYTF	TGCAGCGCCGCGACAGGGGGAGTCGCGGGCTACACCTTC
TRBJ1-1	TRBV7-9	-	-	CASSLGGQGPEAFF	TGTGCCAGCAGCTTAGGGGGGCAGGGGCCTGAAGCTTTCTTT
TRBJ1-5	TRBV19	-	-	CASSIAGGLGNQPQHF	TGTGCCAGTAGTATAGCTGGGGGCTTGGGCAATCAGCCCCAGCATTTT
TRBJ2-6	TRBV5-6	-	-	CASSSLGGRYGANVLTF	TGTGCCAGCAGCAGCCTAGGAGGGAGGTATGGGGCCAACGTCCTGACTTTC
TRBJ2-5	TRBV14	-	-	CASSQATGRQETQYF	TGTGCCAGCAGCCAAGCTACCGGGAGACAAGAGACCCAGTACTTC
TRBJ2-3	TRBV20-1	-	TRBD2	CSARGGDTQYF	TGCAGTGCTCGGGGGGGAGATACGCAGTATTTT
TRBJ2-7	TRBV5-1	-	-	CASSRGDYEQYF	TGCGCCAGCAGCAGAGGGGACTACGAGCAGTACTTC
TRBJ1-2	TRBV7-8	large	-	CASSHRTDYGYTF	TGTGCCAGCAGCCACCGGACTGATTATGGCTACACCTTC
TRBJ1-6	TRBV21-1	-	-	CASSTTGANSPLHF	TGTGCCAGCAGCACGACAGGGGCTAATTCACCCCTCCACTTT
TRBJ1-5	TRBV19	-	-	CASSGQGFYNQPQHF	TGTGCCAGTTCGGGGCAGGGGTTCTACAATCAGCCCCAGCATTTT
TRBJ2-7	TRBV5-1	-	-	CASRTEDEQYF	TGCGCCAGCCGGACTGAGGACGAGCAGTACTTC
TRBJ2-7	TRBV10-2	-	-	CASSRESYEQYF	TGCGCCAGCAGTAGGGAGAGCTACGAGCAGTACTTC
TRBJ1-4	TRBV12-5	-	TRBD1	CASGLPAKDRGNEKLFF	TGTGCTAGTGGTTTGCCGGCAAAGGACAGGGGTAATGAAAAACTGTTTTTT
TRBJ2-7	TRBV7-9	-	-	CASSFPAGRGSYEQYF	TGTGCCAGCAGCTTCCCTGCTGGTAGGGGATCCTACGAGCAGTACTTC
TRBJ2-3	TRBV5-6	-	TRBD2	CASSLVPSGPTDTQYF	TGTGCCAGCAGCTTGGTACCTAGCGGGCCAACAGATACGCAGTATTTT
TRBJ1-1	TRBV25-1	-	-	CASSPNGAGRNTEAFF	TGTGCCAGCAGTCCGAACGGAGCGGGGAGGAACACTGAAGCTTTCTTT
TRBJ1-2	TRBV5-1	-	-	CASSFEDGNYGYTF	TGCGCCAGCAGCTTTGAGGATGGAAACTATGGCTACACCTTC
TRBJ1-1	TRBV7-9	-	TRBD1	CASSLDLQGANTEAFF	TGTGCCAGCAGCTTAGACCTCCAGGGGGCCAACACTGAAGCTTTCTTT
TRBJ2-5	TRBV7-6	once	TRBD2	CASSLASGTRVETQYF	TGTGCCAGCAGCTTAGCGTCTGGGACTAGAGTAGAGACCCAGTACTTC
TRBJ2-5	TRBV19	-	TRBD1	CASSIWGTDKTETQYF	TGTGCCAGTAGTATATGGGGGACAGACAAGACAGAGACCCAGTACTTC
TRBJ2-5	TRBV4-1	-	TRBD2	CASSQGNSGGGLGTQYF	TGCGCCAGCAGCCAAGGGAATAGCGGGGGGGGGCTGGGGACCCAGTACTTC
TRBJ2-7	TRBV6-6	-	TRBD1	CASSYDRGPYEQYF	TGTGCCAGCAGTTACGACAGGGGTCCCTACGAGCAGTACTTC
TRBJ2-7	TRBV19	-	-	CASSREDYEQYF	TGTGCCAGTAGCCGGGAAGACTACGAGCAGTACTTC
TRBJ1-6	TRBV7-2	-	TRBD1	CASSSRQGNSPLHF	TGTGCCAGCAGCTCAAGACAGGGTAATTCACCCCTCCACTTT
TRBJ2-5	TRBV19	-	TRBD2	CASSKGLAGALEAETQYF	TGTGCCAGTAGTAAGGGACTAGCGGGGGCTCTCGAGGCGGAGACCCAGTACTTC
TRBJ2-3	TRBV4-1	-	-	CASSQGTTSTDTQYF	TGCGCCAGCAGCCAAGGGACAACTAGCACAGATACGCAGTATTTT
TRBJ1-3	TRBV19	-	-	CASSETSGNTIYF	TGTGCCAGTAGTGAGACCTCTGGAAACACCATATATTTT
TRBJ1-2	TRBV7-9	-	TRBD1	CASSLARDREHGYTF	TGTGCCAGCAGCTTAGCCCGGGACAGGGAGCATGGCTACACCTTC
TRBJ1-1	TRBV5-1	-	-	CASSYTRGNTEAFF	TGCGCCAGCAGCTATACGAGGGGGAACACTGAAGCTTTCTTT
TRBJ1-2	TRBV6-5	-	-	CASRASYGYTF	TGTGCCAGCAGGGCATCCTATGGCTACACCTTC
TRBJ2-1	TRBV29-1	once	TRBD2	CSVGLVGLAGGYNNEQFF	TGCAGCGTTGGTCTTGTGGGACTAGCGGGAGGATATAACAATGAGCAGTTCTTC
TRBJ2-7	TRBV2	-	-	CASSANRREYF	TGTGCCAGCAGTGCCAACAGGAGAGAGTACTTC
TRBJ2-7	TRBV19	-	TRBD1	CASSIRTGAYEQYF	TGTGCCAGTAGTATAAGGACAGGGGCCTACGAGCAGTACTTC
TRBJ2-1	TRBV5-4	-	TRBD1	CASSRRDRDYNEQFF	TGTGCCAGCAGCCGCCGGGACAGGGACTACAATGAGCAGTTCTTC
TRBJ2-2	TRBV7-2	-	-	CASSSKFTYTGELFF	TGTGCCAGCAGCTCAAAGTTCACCTACACCGGGGAGCTGTTTTTT
TRBJ1-1	TRBV14	-	TRBD1	CASSRDRYTEAFF	TGTGCCAGCAGTCGGGACAGGTACACTGAAGCTTTCTTT
TRBJ1-1	TRBV2	once	-	CASSDVGNTEAFF	TGTGCCAGCAGTGACGTGGGGAACACTGAAGCTTTCTTT
TRBJ2-7	TRBV19	-	-	CASSGQNYEQYF	TGTGCCAGTAGTGGGCAGAACTACGAGCAGTACTTC
TRBJ1-5	TRBV10-3	-	-	CAISESIGRSGQPQHF	TGTGCCATCAGTGAGTCGATCGGGAGGAGCGGGCAGCCCCAGCATTTT
TRBJ1-1	TRBV25-1	-	TRBD1	CASRGQGDTEAFF	TGTGCCAGCAGGGGACAGGGAGACACTGAAGCTTTCTTT
TRBJ1-5	TRBV6-6	-	-	CASSYSTGSNQPQHF	TGTGCCAGCAGTTACTCGACGGGTTCCAATCAGCCCCAGCATTTT
TRBJ1-1	TRBV29-1	once	-	CSVGSYQALNTEAFF	TGCAGCGTTGGGTCTTACCAGGCGTTGAACACTGAAGCTTTCTTT
TRBJ2-1	TRBV5-1	-	TRBD2	CASSLESTSVVNEQFF	TGCGCCAGCAGCTTGGAAAGCACTAGCGTCGTAAATGAGCAGTTCTTC
TRBJ1-6	TRBV5-1	-	-	CASSGLGSANSPLHF	TGCGCCAGCAGCGGTCTGGGAAGCGCAAATTCACCCCTCCACTTT
TRBJ1-6	TRBV11-2	-	-	CASSLGQGSLSSPLHF	TGTGCCAGCAGCTTGGGGCAAGGGAGTCTAAGTTCACCCCTCCACTTT